This T cell receptor beta chain was sequenced during a study of CD8+ T cells in alopecia areata. Findings and caveats of the study: Sequencing of scalp tissue also captures the resident alphabeta T cells of normal skin. With just one nonresponder, it is still uncertain whether baseline CD8+ expansion relates to response.

A word on this clone: Its antigen is not known.

After isolation, RNA underwent reverse transcription to generate cDNA as the sequencing template. The method was immunoSEQ multiplex PCR; TCRdb's version includes in-frame clones alone and lacks a portion of them. The table includes around 19,000 clones, over 50% detected once. Treatment described: oral pan-JAK inhibitor, 5-10 mg twice daily. Patients with alopecia areata provided lesional scalp punch biopsies as well as peripheral blood. The CDR3 length is 13 residues. Deletions cut 5 bases from V and 0 bases from J, with 8 bases between. Germline CDR1 is SNHLY and CDR2 is FYNNEI. This chain joins TRBV2 and TRBJ2-7; D remains ambiguous. This specimen was skin, taken at week 4, from a patient treated with tofacitinib. This receptor was identified in a human donor with alopecia areata. CDR3 amino acids: CASSFRYSYEQYF. CDR3 bases: TGTGCCAGCAGTTTCCGATACTCCTACGAGCAGTACTTC.